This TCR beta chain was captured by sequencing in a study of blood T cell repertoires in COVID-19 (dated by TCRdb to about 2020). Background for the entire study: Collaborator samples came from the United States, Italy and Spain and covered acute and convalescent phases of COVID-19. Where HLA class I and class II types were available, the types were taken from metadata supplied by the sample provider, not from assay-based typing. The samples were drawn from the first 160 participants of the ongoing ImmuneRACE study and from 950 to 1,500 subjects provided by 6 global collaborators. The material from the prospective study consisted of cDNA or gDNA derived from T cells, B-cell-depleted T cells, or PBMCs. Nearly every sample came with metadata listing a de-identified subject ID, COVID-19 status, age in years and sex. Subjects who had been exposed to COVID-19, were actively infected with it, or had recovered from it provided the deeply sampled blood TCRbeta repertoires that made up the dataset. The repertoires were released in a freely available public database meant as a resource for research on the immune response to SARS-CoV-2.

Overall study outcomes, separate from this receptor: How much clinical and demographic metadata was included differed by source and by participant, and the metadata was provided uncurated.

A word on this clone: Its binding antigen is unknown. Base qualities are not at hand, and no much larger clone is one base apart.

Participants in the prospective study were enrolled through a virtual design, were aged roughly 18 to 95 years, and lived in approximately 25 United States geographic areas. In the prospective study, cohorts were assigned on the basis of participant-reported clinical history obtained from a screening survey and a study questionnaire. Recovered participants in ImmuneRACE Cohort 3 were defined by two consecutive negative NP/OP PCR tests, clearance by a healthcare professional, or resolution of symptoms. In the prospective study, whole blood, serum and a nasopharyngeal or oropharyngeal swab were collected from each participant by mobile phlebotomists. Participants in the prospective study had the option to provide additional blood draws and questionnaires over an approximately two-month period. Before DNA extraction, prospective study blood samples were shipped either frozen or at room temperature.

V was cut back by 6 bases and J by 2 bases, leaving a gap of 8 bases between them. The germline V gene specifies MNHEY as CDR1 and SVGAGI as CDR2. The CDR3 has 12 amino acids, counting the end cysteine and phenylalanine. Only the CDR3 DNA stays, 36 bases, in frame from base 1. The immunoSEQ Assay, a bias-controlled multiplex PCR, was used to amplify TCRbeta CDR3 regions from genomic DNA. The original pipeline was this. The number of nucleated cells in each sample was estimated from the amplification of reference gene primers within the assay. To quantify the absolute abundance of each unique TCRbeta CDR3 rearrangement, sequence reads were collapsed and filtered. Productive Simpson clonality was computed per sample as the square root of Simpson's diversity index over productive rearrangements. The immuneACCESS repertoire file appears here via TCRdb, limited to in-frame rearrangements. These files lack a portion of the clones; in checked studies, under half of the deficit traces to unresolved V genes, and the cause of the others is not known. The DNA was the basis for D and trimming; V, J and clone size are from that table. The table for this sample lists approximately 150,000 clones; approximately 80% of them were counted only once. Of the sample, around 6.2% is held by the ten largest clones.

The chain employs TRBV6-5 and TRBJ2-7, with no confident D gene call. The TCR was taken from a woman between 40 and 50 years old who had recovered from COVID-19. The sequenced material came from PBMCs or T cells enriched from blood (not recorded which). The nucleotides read TGTGCCAGCAGGTCCACTACCTACGAGCAGTACTTC. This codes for CASRSTTYEQYF.